Sequencing of this T cell receptor (beta chain) was carried out in a study of blood T cell repertoires in COVID-19. CDR3 length: 14 amino acids. Trimming pared 0 bases from V and 1 base from J, leaving 7 bases between. From germline, CDR1 is SGHNT and CDR2 YYREEE (reference sequence). The method was immunoSEQ multiplex PCR; TCRdb's version includes in-frame clones alone and lacks a portion of them. Of 70,000 to 95,000 clones detected, just under 80% appear once; the ten largest clones hold about 15%. The chain uses TRBV5-4 and TRBJ1-1; the D is unclear. Sequencing used peripheral blood. This sequence was found in a human donor in a cohort sampled during active COVID-19. Here the CDR3 DNA reads TGTGCCAGCAGCTTGGGAGGGAGGAACACTGAAGCTTTCTTT. It translates to CASSLGGRNTEAFF. The whole variable domain, remainder taken from reference TRBV5-4 and TRBJ1-1, is ETGVTQSPTHLIKTRGQQVTLRCSSQSGHNTVSWYQQALGQGPQFIFQYYREEENGRGNFPPRFSGLQFPNYSSELNVNALELDDSALYLCASSLGGRNTEAFFGQGTRLTVV.